The entry that follows covers one TCR beta chain sequence. Its antigen is still unknown. These data originate in a study of radiotherapy plus CTLA-4 blockade in lung cancer. Study-wide findings and caveats: Radiotherapy with ipilimumab was followed by blood expansion of tumor-derived clones.

Looked up from germline, CDR1 is LNHDA and CDR2 is SQIVND (reference sequence). The CDR3 contains 12 residues. Trimming pared 6 bases from V and 7 bases from J, leaving 11 bases between. Some clones are missing from TCRdb's copy, which holds only in-frame ones; the method was immunoSEQ multiplex PCR. This sample carries about 49,000 clones, about 88% of them seen once, and the ten largest clones take about 7.2%. The TCR was taken from a human donor with non-small cell lung cancer whose response to radiotherapy plus ipilimumab could not be evaluated. The sample was peripheral blood, taken from a patient treated with radiotherapy plus ipilimumab. The chain has TRBV19 and TRBJ2-3; no clear D. This CDR3 is CASSELHNTQYF. The CDR3 DNA follows: TGTGCCAGTAGCGAACTTCATAATACGCAGTATTTT. The full variable domain, rest sourced from reference TRBV19 and TRBJ2-3, is DGGITQSPKYLFRKEGQNVTLSCEQNLNHDAMYWYRQDPGQGLRLIYYSQIVNDFQKGDIAEGYSVSREKKESFPLTVTSAQKNPTAFYLCASSELHNTQYFGPGTRLTVL.